The source of this T cell receptor (beta chain) is a study of T cells in Graves' hyperthyroidism and ophthalmopathy. Whole-study findings and limits: Blood held most thyroid clonotypes expanded above 0.001 frequency.

Those with hyperthyroidism were 18 to 65 years old, newly diagnosed, and ill for under 2 months. The TCR beta CDR3 regions underwent amplification using RNA transcripts as the source. Using the HTBI primer set, a first-round RT-PCR was run on the TCR CDR3. MiXCR was run by TCRdb on the multiplex PCR reads, yielding one entry per CDR3 protein. The table records 600,000 to 900,000 distinct CDR3 sequences, about 16% of them present only once. Details on this clonotype: The antigen is not known.

After removal of 5 bases from V and 3 bases from J, the junction contained 2 bases not matched to a gene. Germline values: CDR1 SQVTM, CDR2 ANQGSEA. CDR3 length: 13 amino acids. The J gene is TRBJ1-5, the V gene TRBV29-1; TRBD1 agrees at 9 bases. Source material: blood. This sequence originates from a man aged 18 to 30 with Graves' hyperthyroidism. This CDR3 reads CSVWDRDNQPQHF. The DNA of the CDR3 is TGCAGCGTTTGGGACAGGGACAATCAGCCCCAGCATTTT.